Below, 27 T cell receptor beta chains from the same sample are listed, as sequenced in a study of CD8+ T cells in alopecia areata. Extracted RNA was reverse transcribed, and the resulting cDNA served as sequencing template. The data were produced by immunoSEQ multiplex PCR, yet TCRdb's version contains in-frame clones alone and is incomplete. The profile shows 100,000 to 120,000 clones, roughly 60% of them singletons. Sequenced sample: CD8+ T cells sorted from blood. The receptors originated from a human donor in good health.

This rearrangement joins TRBV19 to TRBJ1-1; TRBD1 aligns across 8 bases. This CDR3 has 15 residues. Losses at the gene ends were 7 bases for V and 4 bases for J; bases not matched to a gene: 11. Germline V gene lookup returns CDR1 LNHDA and CDR2 SQIVND (reference sequence). The CDR3 spells CASTIHRGAGTEAFF. The CDR3 bases are TGTGCCAGTACCATCCACAGGGGGGCTGGCACTGAAGCTTTCTTT.

The chain is built from TRBV5-4 and TRBJ2-3; D is ambiguous. Germline assignment: CDR1 SGHNT and CDR2 YYREEE (reference sequence). Trimming took 7 bases from V and 6 from J, leaving 6 bases between them. The length of the CDR3 is 10 residues. The CDR3 DNA reads as TGTGCCAGCGGTCGGGATACGCAGTATTTT. It translates to CASGRDTQYF.

As DNA, the CDR3 is TGCGCCAGCAGCCAAGATCCAAGGGGGCGCGGGGATGGCTACACCTTC. This sequence encodes CASSQDPRGRGDGYTF. The rearrangement links TRBV4-3 to TRBJ1-2, with 7 bases that match TRBD1. There are 16 residues in the CDR3. Losses at the gene ends were 0 bases for V and 6 bases for J; bases not matched to a gene: 10. Germline assignment: CDR1 LGHNA and CDR2 YSLEER.

V and J are TRBV4-3 and TRBJ2-5; D may be TRBD1 (5 bases). Trimming left V 1 base short and J 7 bases short, with 13 bases between. The CDR3 spans 14 residues. The germline V gene encodes CDR1 LGHNA and CDR2 YSLEER. CDR3 sequence: CASSQVSQQGTQYF. In DNA, the CDR3 is TGCGCCAGCAGCCAAGTTTCACAGCAGGGGACCCAGTACTTC.

This chain uses TRBV27 with TRBJ2-7; 8 nucleotides line up with TRBD1. Germline lookup yields CDR1 MNHEY and CDR2 SMNVEV (reference sequence). This CDR3 spans 14 amino acids. Trimming took 2 bases from V and 5 from J; bases not matched to a gene: 5. CDR3 in amino acids: CASSLGTGVDEQYF. The CDR3 nucleotides are TGTGCCAGCAGTTTAGGGACAGGTGTCGACGAGCAGTACTTC.

The V and J genes are TRBV30 and TRBJ1-2; TRBD1 aligns across 7 bases. The length of the CDR3 is 14 residues. V dropped 1 base and J dropped 4; count of bases not matched to a gene: 6. Germline assignment: CDR1 GTSNPN and CDR2 SVGIG (reference sequence). The CDR3 nucleotides read TGTGCCTGGAGTGGTTTGTCAGGGGGCTATGGCTACACCTTC. Its protein product is CAWSGLSGGYGYTF.

On this clone itself: The junction departs from the called germline gene at one end, perhaps through a read error. This sequence joins TRBV7-6 and TRBJ2-7, with TRBD1 matching 7 bases. Germline CDR1 reads SGHVS; CDR2 reads FNYEAQ. This CDR3 comprises 16 residues. CDR3 in amino acids: CASSSSGQVPSNEQYF. In DNA form, the CDR3 reads TGCGCCAGCAGCTCGTCAGGACAGGTTCCGTCTAACGAGCAGTACTTC.

This chain joins TRBV5-4 and TRBJ2-3; D could derive from TRBD1 or TRBD2 (5 bases each). Germline V lookup: CDR1 SGHNT, CDR2 YYREEE (reference sequence). The V and J ends lost 0 bases and 4 bases respectively, with 15 bases between them. This CDR3 contains 16 residues. The CDR3 region has the DNA TGTGCCAGCAGCTTGGGGGAGTTTGGGGGAGCAGATACGCAGTATTTT. As protein: CASSLGEFGGADTQYF.

CDR3 coding DNA: TGCGCCACCCGGGACAGGGGCGCAGATACGCAGTATTTT. Encoded protein: CATRDRGADTQYF. The J gene is TRBJ2-3, the V gene TRBV10-2; 10 bases match TRBD1. The trim removed 10 bases at V and 4 bases at J, leaving 5 bases unmatched. CDR1 and CDR2 from the germline V gene are WSHSY and SAAADI. The CDR3 is made up of 13 amino acids.

DNA for the CDR3: TGTGCCAGCAGTTTATACCTGGGGGAAGAGACCCAGTACTTC. The encoded protein is CASSLYLGEETQYF. The chain is built from TRBV28 and TRBJ2-5, with D perhaps being TRBD1 or TRBD2 (5 bases each). The V gene's germline CDR1 is MDHEN and CDR2 SYDVKM. The V gene lost 1 base and the J gene lost 3 bases, with 9 bases spanning the gap. This CDR3 has 14 amino acids.

The V call is TRBV29-1, the J call TRBJ2-1, with a possible D match to TRBD1 (5 bases). CDR1 SQVTM and CDR2 ANQGSEA come from the germline V gene. This CDR3 is 13 amino acids long. Between the trimmed V and J ends, which lost 1 base and 6 bases, there was a span of 10 bases. CDR3 residues: CSVEGAGPNEQFF. The CDR3 coding sequence is TGCAGCGTTGAAGGGGCAGGGCCCAATGAGCAGTTCTTC.

The V gene is TRBV28, the J gene TRBJ2-3, with unresolved D. Germline CDR1 is MDHEN and CDR2 is SYDVKM. Trimming removed 6 bases from V and 3 bases from J, with 10 bases in between. CDR3 length: 13 amino acids. The CDR3 DNA follows: TGTGCCAGCAGCTCGACCGGTACAGATACGCAGTATTTT. Protein: CASSSTGTDTQYF.

The chain couples TRBV19 to TRBJ2-2; D unresolved. The germline V and J ends were trimmed by 5 bases and 8 bases, with 12 bases remaining between them. Germline V gives CDR1 LNHDA, CDR2 SQIVND (reference sequence). CDR3 length: 13 residues. The CDR3 loop is CASSPSEAGELFF. The DNA for the CDR3 is TGTGCCAGTAGTCCGAGCGAGGCTGGGGAGCTGTTTTTT.

J is TRBJ1-1 and V is TRBV11-3; 8 bases are shared with TRBD1. V was clipped by 5 bases and J by 6 bases; unmatched bases: 8. CDR3 length equals 14 residues. Germline V gives CDR1 SGHNT, CDR2 YENEEA. CDR3 bases: TGTGCCAGCAGCCGGACAGGGAGAGAGGCTGAAGCTTTCTTT. Amino acids: CASSRTGREAEAFF. Filled out from reference TRBV11-3 and TRBJ1-1, the complete variable domain reads EAGVVQSPRYKIIEKKQPVAFWCNPISGHNTLYWYLQNLGQGPELLIRYENEEAVDDSQLPKDRFSAERLKGVDSTLKIQPAELGDSAVYLCASSRTGREAEAFFGQGTRLTVV.

This clone was counted ten times or more. The V gene is TRBV10-3, the J gene TRBJ1-2; D remains unclear. The CDR3 spans 18 residues. Germline CDR1 reads ENHRY; CDR2 reads SYGVKD. Trimming removed 3 bases from V and 0 bases from J, with 20 bases in between. Written as DNA, the CDR3 is TGTGCCATCAGTGATATGGGCGGAGAAACCCTAGCTAACTATGGCTACACCTTC. Translating gives CAISDMGGETLANYGYTF.

The rearrangement links TRBV7-9 to TRBJ2-5; D possibly corresponds to TRBD2 (6 bases). V lost 5 bases to trimming and J lost 5 bases, with 21 bases between them. Germline V gives CDR1 SEHNR, CDR2 FQNEAQ (reference sequence). CDR3 length: 16 amino acids. The CDR3 DNA is TGTGCCAGCAGCCAACGGGACTTCGCCGGGTGGGAGACCCAGTACTTC. Its protein product is CASSQRDFAGWETQYF.

The chain recombines TRBV4-1 with TRBJ2-7; D perhaps matches TRBD1 (6 bases). The CDR3 spans 15 residues. With 4 bases removed from V and 4 bases from J, the gap between germline ends came to 17 bases. Germline V gives CDR1 MGHRA, CDR2 YSYEKL. The CDR3 DNA reads as TGCGCCAGCAGCCCCCGTGGGACACCAGGATACGAGCAGTACTTC. Translated: CASSPRGTPGYEQYF.

This clone was seen a handful of times. The chain employs TRBV23-1 and TRBJ1-1; no clear D gene. TRBV23-1 is reported as an ORF; its role is uncertain. V was clipped by 2 bases and J by 1 base, with 11 bases between them. The CDR3 consists of 15 residues. The CDR3 loop reads CASSQAEPRNTEAFF. The CDR3 nucleotides read TGCGCCAGCAGTCAAGCGGAACCGCGGAACACTGAAGCTTTCTTT.

This chain uses TRBV5-6 with TRBJ1-1, with 9 bases that match TRBD1. Germline trimming cut 4 bases from V and 13 bases from J; bases unmatched to any gene: 11. This CDR3 is 13 amino acids long. CDR1 and CDR2 from the germline V gene are SGHDT and YYEEEE. CDR3 in DNA: TGTGCCAGCAGCACCGGACAGGGGCCATGGGGTTTCTTT. Protein product: CASSTGQGPWGFF.

Worth noting for this clone: An end of the junction differs from the germline gene, which may be a read error. The chain recombines TRBV15 with TRBJ2-7, with a tentative D call TRBD1 (5 bases). Germline V CDR1 and CDR2: LNHNV, YYDKDF (reference sequence). The CDR3 loop spans 15 amino acids. CDR3 sequence (DNA): TGTGCCACCAGCCGAGATTGGGGCAGGTCCTACGAGCAGTACTTC. This codes for CATSRDWGRSYEQYF.

As to this clone: Other DNA variants within this sample encode the same CDR3. The rearrangement joins TRBV29-1 to TRBJ1-1, with 10 bases identical to TRBD1. Germline V lookup: CDR1 SQVTM, CDR2 ANQGSEA. The V segment lost 6 bases and the J segment 3 bases; nucleotides outside the gene matches: 1. The CDR3 extends over 12 amino acids. For the CDR3, the DNA is TGCAGCGTCGGACAGGGGGACACTGAAGCTTTCTTT. This sequence encodes CSVGQGDTEAFF.

This chain uses TRBV7-8 with TRBJ2-1; TRBD1 matches at 8 bases. The CDR3 consists of 14 residues. J was trimmed by 10 bases and V by 0 bases; bases with no gene match: 5. CDR1 and CDR2 (germline): SGHVS, FQNEAQ. The CDR3 spells CASSLAQGAWEQFF. DNA for the CDR3: TGTGCCAGCAGCTTAGCGCAGGGGGCGTGGGAGCAGTTCTTC. The full variable domain, its missing parts supplied by reference TRBV7-8 and TRBJ2-1, is GAGVSQSPRYKVAKRGQDVALRCDPISGHVSLFWYQQALGQGPEFLTYFQNEAQLDKSGLPSDRFFAERPEGSVSTLKIQRTQQEDSAVYLCASSLAQGAWEQFFGPGTRLTVL.

This chain uses TRBV27 with TRBJ2-2; 7 bases map to TRBD1. After removal of 2 bases from V and 4 bases from J, the junction contained 4 bases not matched to a gene. Germline CDR1 and CDR2: MNHEY and SMNVEV (reference sequence). This CDR3 has 15 amino acids. CDR3 in DNA: TGTGCCAGCAGTTTAGAGCCAGGGGGCACCGGGGAGCTGTTTTTT. Amino acids: CASSLEPGGTGELFF.

This chain connects TRBV7-9 to TRBJ2-1, with 8 positions matching TRBD1. Trimming at V came to 5 bases and at J to 0 bases, leaving 15 bases not matched to a gene. The germline V gene has CDR1 SEHNR and CDR2 FQNEAQ (reference sequence). The CDR3 contains 19 residues. CDR3 sequence: CASSQGGAGGYFSYNEQFF. The CDR3 nucleotides are TGTGCCAGCAGCCAGGGGGGTGCAGGGGGCTATTTCTCCTACAATGAGCAGTTCTTC. The whole variable domain, remainder taken from reference TRBV7-9 and TRBJ2-1, is DTGVSQNPRHKITKRGQNVTFRCDPISEHNRLYWYRQTLGQGPEFLTYFQNEAQLEKSRLLSDRFSAERPKGSFSTLEIQRTEQGDSAMYLCASSQGGAGGYFSYNEQFFGPGTRLTVL.

The chain couples TRBV25-1 to TRBJ2-1, with 7 bases that match TRBD1. This CDR3 comprises 16 residues. V gave up 4 bases and J gave up 3 bases; unmatched junction bases: 9. Germline lookup yields CDR1 MGHDK and CDR2 SYGVNS. CDR3 sequence reads: CASSGYRGHVYNEQFF. In DNA form, the CDR3 reads TGTGCCAGCAGTGGTTACAGGGGCCATGTCTACAATGAGCAGTTCTTC.

This chain uses TRBV29-1 with TRBJ1-2, with D tentatively TRBD1 (6 bases). The V gene's germline CDR1 is SQVTM and CDR2 ANQGSEA. The CDR3 spans 12 residues. Trimming left V 7 bases short and J 6 bases short, with 15 bases between. The CDR3 region has the DNA TGCAGCGCCTACACAGGGAACCATGGCTACACCTTC. Protein sequence: CSAYTGNHGYTF.

V usage is TRBV9 and J usage is TRBJ2-2, with D unclear. Germline V gene sequence: CDR1 SGDLS, CDR2 YYNGEE. This CDR3 is 12 amino acids long. V lost 2 bases and J lost 4, with 3 bases in between. In DNA, the CDR3 is TGTGCCAGCAGCGTTTCCACCGGGGAGCTGTTTTTT. Amino acids: CASSVSTGELFF.